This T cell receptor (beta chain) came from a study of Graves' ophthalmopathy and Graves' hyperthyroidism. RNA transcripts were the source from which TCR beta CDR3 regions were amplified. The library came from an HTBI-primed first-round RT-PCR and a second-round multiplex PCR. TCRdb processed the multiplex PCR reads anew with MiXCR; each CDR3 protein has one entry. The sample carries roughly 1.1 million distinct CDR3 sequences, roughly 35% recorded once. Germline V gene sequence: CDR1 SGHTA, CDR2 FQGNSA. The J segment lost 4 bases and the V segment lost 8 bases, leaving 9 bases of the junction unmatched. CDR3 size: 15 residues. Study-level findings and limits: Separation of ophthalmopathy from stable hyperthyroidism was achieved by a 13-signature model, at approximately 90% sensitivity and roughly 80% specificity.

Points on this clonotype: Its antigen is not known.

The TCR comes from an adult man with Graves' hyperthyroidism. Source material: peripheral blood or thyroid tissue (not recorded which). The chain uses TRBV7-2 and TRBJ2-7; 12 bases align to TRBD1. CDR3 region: CASSPWDRGLYEQYF. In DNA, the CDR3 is TGTGCCAGCTCACCATGGGACAGGGGGCTATACGAGCAGTACTTC.